Listed below are T cell receptor beta chains from one sample, sequenced in a study of blood T cell repertoires in COVID-19. Using immunoSEQ multiplex PCR, the repertoire was profiled, and TCRdb retains in-frame clones only, with some absent. The repertoire includes roughly 24,000 clones, 92% of them detected once, and around 2.1% sits in the top ten. The sample comprised peripheral blood. The receptor source for this set is a human donor in a cohort sampled during active COVID-19. Both conserved end residues are part of each CDR3. The order of the fields is V gene, J gene, clone size, D gene, CDR3 DNA, CDR3 protein. A D gene is named only where the DNA matches it firmly. Some rows have no size entry. The others give once, few or many, or a class for an expanded clone.

TRBV5-1	TRBJ2-6	once	-	TGCGCCAGCAGCTTGGGGAGCTCTGGGGCCAACGTCCTGACTTTC	CASSLGSSGANVLTF
TRBV30	TRBJ2-5	-	TRBD2	TGTGCCTGGAGTGTAGGGCTAGCGGGGGGCCAAGAGACCCAGTACTTC	CAWSVGLAGGQETQYF
TRBV6-5	TRBJ1-2	-	-	TGTGCCAGCAGTATCAATACCCTAAACTATGGCTACACCTTC	CASSINTLNYGYTF
TRBV6-5	TRBJ2-1	-	-	TGTGCCAGCTTATCTACCCCGCCAAACAATGAGCAGTTCTTC	CASLSTPPNNEQFF
TRBV19	TRBJ2-3	-	TRBD2	TGTGCCAGTAGTATTAGTATAGCGGGGGCCCCTAGCACAGATACGCAGTATTTT	CASSISIAGAPSTDTQYF
TRBV6-5	TRBJ2-5	-	-	TGTGCCAGCGGGTTTTCAGCGGGCAAACAAGAGACCCAGTACTTC	CASGFSAGKQETQYF
TRBV24-1	TRBJ2-1	-	-	TGTGCCACCAGTGATTGGGAGAATGAGCAGTTCTTC	CATSDWENEQFF
TRBV28	TRBJ1-2	-	-	TGTGCCAGCAGCCCCGGGGGGGGACTGAACTATGGCTACACCTTC	CASSPGGGLNYGYTF
TRBV7-9	TRBJ1-2	-	-	TGTGCCAGCAGCTTAACAGCGGCCGATGGCTACACCTTC	CASSLTAADGYTF
TRBV6-2/TRBV6-3	TRBJ2-6	-	-	TGTGCCAGCAGCCCCATATCTAGCTCTGGGGCCAACGTCCTGACTTTC	CASSPISSSGANVLTF
TRBV4-1	TRBJ1-2	-	-	TGCGCCAGCAGCCAAGGCTCGTCTACCCGCGGCTATGGCTACACCTTC	CASSQGSSTRGYGYTF
TRBV2	TRBJ1-2	-	TRBD1	TGTGCCAGCAGTGAGGACAGGACGAACACCTTC	CASSEDRTNTF
TRBV2	TRBJ1-1	once	-	TGTGCCAGCACATTGGGACACCAACTCACTGAAGCTTTCTTT	CASTLGHQLTEAFF
TRBV11-3	TRBJ2-7	-	-	TGTGCCAGCAGCTTGAGCGCAGGGGCTCGAAGCTCCTACGAGCAGTACTTC	CASSLSAGARSSYEQYF
TRBV7-2	TRBJ1-1	-	-	TGTGCCAGCAGCTTCCACCCTGCCGGGACTCAGTTGAACACTGAAGCTTTCTTT	CASSFHPAGTQLNTEAFF
TRBV18	TRBJ1-1	-	-	TGTGCCAGCTCACTAGGAGGACGGTCGAACACTGAAGCTTTCTTT	CASSLGGRSNTEAFF
TRBV11-3	TRBJ1-6	-	-	TGTGCCAGCAGCTCGGGGGGGGTCTCCGCTGATTCACCCCTCCACTTT	CASSSGGVSADSPLHF
TRBV28	TRBJ2-1	-	-	TGTGCCAGCAGAGGGACTGCTTACAATGAGCAGTTCTTC	CASRGTAYNEQFF
TRBV9	TRBJ1-2	-	-	TGTGCCAGCAGCGGCTCGGGACACGATCCTTCTAACTATGGCTACACCTTC	CASSGSGHDPSNYGYTF
TRBV2	TRBJ2-1	-	-	TGTGCCAGCAGTGATGACACAAACTACAATGAGCAGTTCTTC	CASSDDTNYNEQFF
TRBV7-9	TRBJ1-5	-	TRBD1	TGTGCCAGCAGCTTAGGCGGGACAGGGGTGGGTAGCAATCAGCCCCAGCATTTT	CASSLGGTGVGSNQPQHF
TRBV9	TRBJ1-2	-	-	TGTGCCAGCAGCGTAGATAGTAACTATGGCTACACCTTC	CASSVDSNYGYTF
TRBV24-1	TRBJ2-3	-	TRBD2	TGTGCCACCAGTGAGACTAGCGGCACAGATACGCAGTATTTT	CATSETSGTDTQYF
TRBV5-1	TRBJ2-6	-	TRBD1	TGCGCCAGCAGCTCGGGCCAAAGACAGGGGGCTATTGGGGCCAACGTCCTGACTTTC	CASSSGQRQGAIGANVLTF
TRBV11-3	TRBJ2-3	-	-	TGTGCCAGCAGCTTACAGGGGCCCACCACAGATACGCAGTATTTT	CASSLQGPTTDTQYF
TRBV12-3/TRBV12-4	TRBJ2-1	-	-	TGTGCCAGCAGGAACTTGGCTAGGCAGTTCTTC	CASRNLARQFF
TRBV7-9	TRBJ2-5	-	TRBD1	TGTGCCAGCGGATGGACAGGGGGACAAGAGACCCAGTACTTC	CASGWTGGQETQYF
TRBV12-1	TRBJ2-5	-	-	TGTGCCAGCGACGAACCGCACAGGGAGTACCAAGAGACCCAGTACTTC	CASDEPHREYQETQYF
TRBV5-4	TRBJ1-6	-	-	TGTGCCAGCAGCTTACAGGCACAGGTTAATTCACCCCTCCACTTT	CASSLQAQVNSPLHF
TRBV3-1/TRBV3-2	TRBJ1-5	-	-	TGTGCCAGCAGCCCCGTTGAGAATCAGCCCCAGCATTTT	CASSPVENQPQHF
TRBV7-9	TRBJ1-5	-	-	TGTGCCAGCAGCCTGGGGGGACGGGGTAGCAATCAGCCCCAGCATTTT	CASSLGGRGSNQPQHF
TRBV5-5	TRBJ2-2	-	-	TGTGCCAGCAGCCGCGGAGGGATTAACACCGGGGAGCTGTTTTTT	CASSRGGINTGELFF
TRBV5-1	TRBJ2-5	-	-	TGCGCCAGCAGCTTGGGAGGGGGAGAGACCCAGTACTTC	CASSLGGGETQYF